This section outlines one T cell receptor (beta chain) sequence together with its context. The target antigen is unknown. Both 60 Vbeta primers and 13 Jbeta primers went into the PCR. Using immunoSEQ multiplex PCR, the repertoire was profiled, and TCRdb retains in-frame clones only, with some absent. This table holds roughly 180,000 clones, about 80% found once. CDR3 size: 15 residues. Looked up from germline, CDR1 is MGHRA and CDR2 is YSYEKL. V was clipped by 0 bases and J by 3 bases, with 11 bases between them. The sample is drawn from a study of cytomegalovirus exposure and HLA in healthy donors. Across the whole study: Previous work identified 117 million unique TCR beta sequences from roughly 170 million T cells. Most genotyped donors, 65% to 85% of about 360, had Caucasian-associated genetic ancestry. General study points: A later analysis linked a missense variant in DCLRE1C to the trimming of TCR beta V and J genes.

The chain recombines TRBV4-1 with TRBJ1-2; D remains unclear. This clonotype was obtained from a man younger than 40 in good health and CMV-seropositive. Specimen: PBMCs. The CDR3 DNA reads TGCGCCAGCAGCCAAGACCCGACAAACTACTATGGCTACACCTTC. This encodes CASSQDPTNYYGYTF.